This T cell receptor (beta chain) was sequenced for a study of OX40 agonist ivuxolimab in advanced cancers. Looking at the study overall: The dose-escalation cohort was around 83% male, with a mean age of approximately 61 years, ranging about 20 to 85. Eligibility admitted prior anti-PD-1, anti-PD-L1 or anti-CTLA-4 therapy; roughly 40% had some. Notes on the study in general: Some patients who did not respond also had low normalized T-cell clonal expansion.

The CDR3 contains 13 residues. V gave up 3 bases and J gave up 3 bases; unmatched junction bases: 2. The germline V gene encodes CDR1 MGHRA and CDR2 YSYEKL. Patients were ruled out by autoimmune disease history or systemic immunosuppression. Details on this clone: Its target is not known.

Profiled with immunoSEQ multiplex PCR; TCRdb holds only in-frame clones, not every one. In the table there are about 90,000 clones, approximately 90% of which are singletons. The V call is TRBV4-1, the J call TRBJ2-7, with 7 bases identical to TRBD1. The clonotype comes from an adult with an advanced solid tumor such as melanoma, head and neck, liver or kidney cancer. This material consisted of CD4+ or CD8+ T cells sorted from blood, taken in a trial of the OX40 agonist ivuxolimab. CDR3: CASSHRDSYEQYF. In DNA, the CDR3 is TGCGCCAGCAGCCACCGGGACAGCTACGAGCAGTACTTC.